This TCR beta chain was recorded in a study of blood T cells in healthy people across ages (dated by TCRdb to the mid-2010s). Concerning the study at large: In model experiments, template switching captured about one uniquely barcoded TCR beta cDNA molecule for every two T cells. Age-related changes in TCR beta repertoire diversity were measured in the study by deep sequencing normalized with unique cDNA molecular identifiers. Four age groups were formed from the donors: young (average approximately 15 years), middle-aged (roughly 38), aged (around 62) and long-lived (about 75). Using the same blood draw, the study looked at two additional independent replicas of 1 million unique cDNA reads for two donors, one aged 18 to 30 and the other aged 80 or older. What the research found in general, with its limitations: Because profiling used bulk unsorted PBMCs, naive and antigen-experienced compartments could not be compared conclusively. Because the CMV infection status of the donors was unknown, age-related changes in expanded clonotypes may potentially have been confounded. Compared with the aged group, the long-lived group had more naive CD4+ T cells, fewer expanded clones and increased TCR diversity, a pattern suggesting age selection. The percentage of naive T cells measured by flow cytometry correlated strongly with observed TCR beta diversity. Estimates of total diversity from one million sequenced T cells were regarded as lower bounds and underestimates. Observed TCR beta diversity per million T cells fell roughly linearly with age, and a significant reduction was already apparent by age approximately 40.

The germline V gene (reference sequence) supplies CDR1 MNHNY and CDR2 SVGAGI. Including cysteine and phenylalanine, the CDR3 has 15 amino acids. CDR3 DNA only is kept here, 45 bases in frame from base 1. Receptor amplification or capture employed 5' RACE. The sequencer was an Illumina HiSeq 2500. A second PCR of about 7 to 12 cycles was performed with a sample-barcoded 5' primer and a J-beta primer mix. A unique molecular identifier was introduced onto each TCR beta cDNA molecule by a template-switch 5' adaptor carrying 12 random nucleotides. Each sample yielded at least 2.5 million CDR3-containing paired-end reads. First-strand cDNA synthesis was performed from all RNA using the Mint cDNA synthesis kit, with priming by a TRBC-specific oligonucleotide. All cDNA was treated with uracil-DNA glycosylase and then went through a first 18-cycle PCR with the universal primers M1SS and BC2_uni_R. The paper's processing steps were these. Each sample was normalized by randomly selecting 1 million high-quality reads, each carrying a distinct molecular identifier. Instead of being binned into consensus sequences, reads that shared molecular identifiers were thrown out. CDR3 identification, clonotype clustering and error correction used MiTCR with a Q25 quality threshold and the strictest error-elimination algorithm. A nonparametric unseen species model with Euler transformation was used to estimate lower-bound total TCR beta diversity. TCRdb itself trimmed the public reads at Q25 with fastp, ran MiXCR and retained productive beta chains. Under each unique CDR3 protein, matching rows form one entry showing the most common genes and DNA. TCRdb, not the authors, supplied the V and J calls. Here the sample has about 780,000 distinct CDR3 sequences; about a quarter occur a single time. The ten biggest clones cover less than 3.5% of the sample.

Donors were 30 to 45 systemically healthy Caucasian individuals from Russia aged roughly 6 to 90 years. Around 10 milliliters of peripheral blood were collected from each donor into EDTA-treated Vacutainer tubes. Ficoll-Paque density-gradient centrifugation was used to isolate PBMCs, with at least 6.5 million obtained per sample. Trizol reagent was used to extract total RNA from the PBMCs, yielding at least 6 micrograms per sample. For every donor, flow cytometry on a PBMC aliquot measured the percentage of naive CD45RAhigh/CD27high T cells. In the case of this clonotype: Its antigen is not yet known. Per-base qualities were not stored, and no clone one base away is much larger.

A further study also used this sample, focusing on T cells of mothers and their children. As noted in the second study: Nine systemically healthy Caucasian individuals served as donors, namely three mothers together with their six children. cDNA synthesis consumed the entire amount of extracted RNA, loaded at roughly 1.5 ug RNA in each 15 ul reaction. In the second PCR, sample barcodes and 2-4 random nucleotides were introduced via the M1S primer. More than 8.5 million TCR beta CDR3 reads were obtained from each mother, and about 3 million reads were obtained from each child. TCR recombination output is similarly shaped by thymic selection in related and unrelated pairs, with a minor effect exerted by inherited differences. Normalized repertoire overlap in related mother-child pairs was always slightly higher than in unrelated mother-child pairs, but the difference was never significant. No persistent microchimeric T cell clones were found, with a detection sensitivity of 85 to 100 clones per million clonotypes. To look for features that set related mother-child pairs apart from unrelated individuals, the researchers ran deep NGS to compare the TCR beta repertoires of mothers and children. On average, the children were roughly 11 +/- 4 years old, while the mothers were about 40 +/- 4 years old. After adapters were ligated using NEBNext reagents, the libraries underwent 100+100 nt paired-end sequencing on an Illumina HiSeq 2000. To prevent cross-contamination, the mother and child libraries were prepared one month apart and sequenced in separate runs. For each donor, somewhere between 500,000 and 2,000,000 distinct TCR beta clonotypes were identified. Naive TCR beta clonotypes were estimated from low-frequency clonotypes matched to each donor's FACS-determined naive share, without sorting.

The clonotype originates from a boy between 10 and 17 years old in good health. The sample was blood. This chain joins TRBV6-6 to TRBJ2-6; too little of a D gene remains to name it. For the CDR3, the sequence is CATGPYLSGANVLTF. The nucleotides read TGTGCTACCGGGCCTTATCTCTCTGGGGCCAACGTCCTGACTTTC.